Listed here are 29 T cell receptor beta chains from one sample, sequenced in a study of T cell repertoires in cytomegalovirus infection. TCRdb called the reads again in MiXCR, with one record for every CDR3 protein. The table lists some 800,000 distinct CDR3 sequences, 25% to 30% of them singletons. Antigen specificity for these receptors is unknown. Here the sequenced sample was cultured CD8+ T cells from PBMCs, taken from culture after CMV antigen stimulation. These receptor sequences come from a human donor in good health (CMV status not recorded). Some clones in this sample may be carry-over from other donors' samples.

This clonotype was recorded a few times. V and J are TRBV27 and TRBJ1-1; maybe TRBD1 (5 bases). The V end lost 6 bases, the J end lost 0 bases, and 14 bases lay between the germline ends. Germline CDR1 and CDR2: MNHEY and SMNVEV (reference sequence). This CDR3 is built from 15 residues. The CDR3 loop reads CASSLIDRMNTEAFF. CDR3 bases: TGTGCCAGCAGCTTGATTGACAGAATGAACACTGAAGCTTTCTTT.

This clonotype was picked up a small number of times. V is TRBV12-3 or TRBV12-4 and J is TRBJ1-2; the D gene is possibly TRBD1 (5 bases). V was shortened by 3 bases and J by 5 bases, with 7 bases between the two germline ends. This CDR3 comprises 12 residues. The CDR3: CASSFKGYGYTF. Written as DNA, the CDR3 is TGTGCCAGCAGTTTTAAGGGGTATGGCTACACCTTC.

The chain links TRBV27 to TRBJ2-1, with D perhaps TRBD2 (5 bases). CDR3 size: 17 residues. Germline values: CDR1 MNHEY, CDR2 SMNVEV (reference sequence). V gave up 5 bases and J gave up 4 bases, with 21 bases separating them. The CDR3 reads CASSAWLAPFHYNEQFF. In DNA, the CDR3 is TGTGCCAGCAGTGCTTGGCTAGCCCCATTCCATTACAATGAGCAGTTCTTC.

This rearrangement joins TRBV4-1 to TRBJ1-1; no definite D call. This CDR3 has 15 amino acids. V was shortened by 3 bases and J by 0 bases, with 11 bases between the two germline ends. CDR1 is MGHRA, CDR2 YSYEKL, per germline. The chain's CDR3 is CASSHRGSMNTEAFF. The DNA of the CDR3 is TGCGCCAGCAGCCACAGAGGCAGCATGAACACTGAAGCTTTCTTT.

At least ten counts were recorded for this clonotype. The chain joins TRBV7-2 to TRBJ2-2; no firm D call. Germline CDR1 SGHTA, CDR2 FQGNSA. Trimming pared 1 base from V and 0 bases from J, leaving 9 bases between. This CDR3 spans 16 amino acids. CDR3 DNA: TGTGCCAGCAGCTTAGAAGGTTACGCGAACACCGGGGAGCTGTTTTTT. Its protein product is CASSLEGYANTGELFF.

This clonotype showed up just a few times. This rearrangement joins TRBV19 to TRBJ1-5, with unresolved D. Germline CDR1 and CDR2: LNHDA and SQIVND (reference sequence). The CDR3 sequence is 17 residues long. V gave up 8 bases and J gave up 3 bases, with 23 bases separating them. DNA of the CDR3: TGTGCCAGTGCAGCTCGATGGTTCTCCCCAAACAATCAGCCCCAGCATTTT. This translates into CASAARWFSPNNQPQHF. Together with reference TRBV19 and TRBJ1-5, the CDR3 gives the full variable domain: DGGITQSPKYLFRKEGQNVTLSCEQNLNHDAMYWYRQDPGQGLRLIYYSQIVNDFQKGDIAEGYSVSREKKESFPLTVTSAQKNPTAFYLCASAARWFSPNNQPQHFGDGTRLSIL.

J is TRBJ2-2 and V is TRBV4-1; TRBD1 agrees at 9 bases. This CDR3 is built from 16 residues. Germline lookup yields CDR1 MGHRA and CDR2 YSYEKL. J lost 2 bases, V lost 3 bases, and 4 bases had no gene match. Here the CDR3 reads CASSHPGQGNTGELFF. Here the CDR3 DNA reads TGCGCCAGCAGCCATCCGGGACAGGGCAACACCGGGGAGCTGTTTTTT.

The V gene is TRBV11-1, the J gene TRBJ2-7; D might be TRBD2 (5 bases). CDR3 size: 14 residues. Germline CDR1 is SGHAT and CDR2 is FQDESV (reference sequence). The V gene lost 1 base and the J gene lost 8 bases, with 15 bases spanning the gap. CDR3 protein: CASSLGSETTQQYV. CDR3 DNA sequence: TGTGCCAGCAGCTTAGGGTCAGAGACTACGCAGCAGTACGTC.

This clonotype occurred a few times. The chain recombines TRBV4-2 with TRBJ2-3, with D perhaps TRBD2 (5 bases). Germline loops: CDR1 LGHNA, CDR2 YNFKEQ. CDR3 length: 13 amino acids. Trimming removed 0 bases at V and 6 bases at J, with 7 bases between. The CDR3 DNA reads TGTGCCAGCAGCCAAGATAGAGGGGATACGCAGTATTTT. Translation: CASSQDRGDTQYF.

Only a few counts were recorded for this clonotype. The chain links TRBV20-1 to TRBJ1-5; D gene uncertain. V was trimmed by 3 bases and J by 4 bases, leaving 7 bases between them. CDR3 length: 12 residues. Germline lookup yields CDR1 DFQATT and CDR2 SNEGSKA (reference sequence). The CDR3 DNA sequence: TGCAGTGCTAGTGTGGAGAATCAGCCCCAGCATTTT. Its translation: CSASVENQPQHF.

In this sample, this clonotype turned up a few times. V is TRBV5-5 and J is TRBJ2-1; no firm D call. V was trimmed by 0 bases and J by 2 bases, leaving 6 bases between them. CDR1 and CDR2 from the germline V gene are SGHKS and YYEKEE (reference sequence). CDR3 size: 14 residues. CDR3 residues: CASSLDQAYNEQFF. In nucleotides, the CDR3 is TGTGCCAGCAGCTTGGATCAGGCCTACAATGAGCAGTTCTTC. Supplemented by reference TRBV5-5 and TRBJ2-1, the full variable domain reads DAGVTQSPTHLIKTRGQQVTLRCSPISGHKSVSWYQQVLGQGPQFIFQYYEKEERGRGNFPDRFSARQFPNYSSELNVNALLLGDSALYLCASSLDQAYNEQFFGPGTRLTVL.

This clonotype was picked up many times. The chain is built from TRBV4-1 and TRBJ2-7; 9 bases map to TRBD1. Germline loops: CDR1 MGHRA, CDR2 YSYEKL. J gave up 6 bases and V 1 base, and 4 bases lay outside the gene matches. The CDR3 consists of 14 residues. CDR3 DNA: TGCGCCAGCAGCCAAGGGACAGGGGACCGCGAGCAGTACTTC. Its translation is CASSQGTGDREQYF.

This clonotype was picked up a small number of times. V usage is TRBV6-2 or TRBV6-3 and J usage is TRBJ2-6; the D call may be TRBD1 or TRBD2 (5 bases each). V was shortened by 6 bases and J by 2 bases, with 20 bases between the two germline ends. The germline V gene encodes CDR1 MNHEY and CDR2 SVGEGT. There are 18 residues in the CDR3. CDR3 sequence: CASRVGPSVPPGANVLTF. The CDR3 coding sequence is TGTGCCAGCAGGGTGGGACCGTCAGTCCCACCTGGGGCCAACGTCCTGACTTTC.

This CDR3 is CSASPINYGYTF. The CDR3 region has the DNA TGCAGTGCTAGTCCAATTAACTATGGCTACACCTTC. The rearrangement uses TRBV20-1 and TRBJ1-2, with D uncertain. Germline CDR1 and CDR2: DFQATT and SNEGSKA (reference sequence). Trimming took off 3 bases at V and 1 base at J, with 6 bases between the two ends. CDR3 length: 12 residues.

This clonotype showed up many times. This chain joins TRBV7-9 and TRBJ2-7; D is ambiguous. Germline V gene lookup returns CDR1 SEHNR and CDR2 FQNEAQ (reference sequence). The CDR3 loop spans 11 amino acids. Trimming cost V 5 bases and J 3 bases, with 5 bases left between them. CDR3: CASSPVYEQYF. CDR3 sequence (DNA): TGTGCCAGCAGCCCGGTCTACGAGCAGTACTTC.

The chain is built from TRBV29-1 and TRBJ2-6; D is undetermined. V was shortened by 7 bases and J by 0 bases, with 13 bases between the two germline ends. There are 15 residues in the CDR3. The germline V gene has CDR1 SQVTM and CDR2 ANQGSEA. CDR3 nucleotides: TGCAGCGCCTGGGCCGATATCTCTGGGGCCAACGTCCTGACTTTC. This encodes CSAWADISGANVLTF.

The V call is TRBV14, the J call TRBJ2-5, with TRBD2 identical over 8 bases. CDR1 is SGHDN, CDR2 FVKESK, per germline. V was clipped by 1 base and J by 5 bases; unmatched bases: 9. The CDR3 contains 16 residues. CDR3 amino acids: CASSQGYSGERETQYF. CDR3 bases: TGTGCCAGCAGCCAAGGTTATAGCGGGGAACGCGAGACCCAGTACTTC.

CDR3: CASSLARREPYNEQFF. As DNA, the CDR3 is TGCGCCAGCAGCTTGGCAAGGAGGGAGCCCTACAATGAGCAGTTCTTC. The J gene is TRBJ2-1, the V gene TRBV5-1; a weak D match, TRBD2 (6 bases). The CDR3 runs 16 residues. V lost 0 bases and J 2 bases, leaving 12 bases between the germline ends. The V gene's germline CDR1 is SGHRS and CDR2 YFSETQ.

The sample holds a few counts of this clonotype. The CDR3 nucleotides are TGTGCCAGCAGCGAGGGTGGAGCCAAAAACATTCAGTACTTC. This translates into CASSEGGAKNIQYF. The chain employs TRBV7-3 and TRBJ2-4; tentatively, D is TRBD2 (5 bases). The CDR3 extends over 14 amino acids. Germline-derived CDR1 and CDR2 are SGHTA and FQGTGA. Trimming took off 5 bases at V and 0 bases at J, with 8 bases between the two ends.

The rearrangement links TRBV6-2 or TRBV6-3 to TRBJ2-7; D is unresolved. CDR1 and CDR2 from the germline V gene are MNHEY and SVGEGT. The CDR3 sequence is 11 residues long. This CDR3 reads CASSDSGEQYV. CDR3 coding DNA: TGTGCCAGCAGTGACTCGGGCGAGCAGTACGTC.

This clonotype was observed at least ten times. This chain uses TRBV27 with TRBJ1-1, with 8 positions matching TRBD1. Per germline, CDR1 MNHEY and CDR2 SMNVEV (reference sequence). The V and J ends lost 2 bases and 8 bases, in that order; junction bases with no gene match: 4. The CDR3 totals 13 residues. CDR3 in amino acids: CASSLGGDREAFF. The CDR3 coding sequence is TGTGCCAGCAGTTTAGGGGGGGACAGGGAAGCTTTCTTT.

This clonotype was seen only a few times. With a much larger clone just one base away, this may be a read error. The J gene is TRBJ1-2, the V gene TRBV27, with D possibly being TRBD1 (5 bases). This CDR3 is built from 13 residues. Germline CDR1 MNHEY, CDR2 SMNVEV (reference sequence). V lost 5 bases and J lost 2, with 9 bases in between. The CDR3 sequence: CASSATVNYGYTF. Here the CDR3 DNA reads TGTGCCAGCAGTGCGACAGTCAACTATGGCTACACCTTC.

V usage is TRBV7-6 and J usage is TRBJ2-2; D could derive from TRBD1 or TRBD2 (5 bases each). This CDR3 comprises 19 residues. Germline CDR1 and CDR2: SGHVS and FNYEAQ. Trimming stripped 0 bases from V and 4 bases from J, with 21 bases between. The CDR3 sequence: CASSLALSGRGPSTGELFF. In DNA, the CDR3 is TGTGCCAGCAGCTTAGCCTTATCAGGCCGGGGCCCGAGCACCGGGGAGCTGTTTTTT.

This clonotype was seen many times. J is TRBJ2-5 and V is TRBV7-8; no clear D gene. The germline V gene has CDR1 SGHVS and CDR2 FQNEAQ. The CDR3 consists of 9 residues. Trimming shortened V by 5 bases and J by 10 bases, and 5 bases separated the two germline ends. For the CDR3, the DNA is TGTGCCAGCAGCCCGAACCAGTACTTC. It translates to CASSPNQYF.

The chain recombines TRBV27 with TRBJ2-1; 9 bases are shared with TRBD2. This CDR3 comprises 15 residues. The germline CDR1 and CDR2 sequences are MNHEY and SMNVEV (reference sequence). V lost 4 bases to trimming and J lost 7 bases; unmatched junction nucleotides: 8. CDR3: CASSYSAGGKNEQFF. The CDR3 DNA follows: TGTGCCAGCAGTTACTCAGCGGGGGGTAAAAATGAGCAGTTCTTC.

This rearrangement joins TRBV20-1 to TRBJ2-7, with TRBD1 matching over 8 bases. J was trimmed by 7 bases and V by 4 bases; bases with no gene match: 9. Germline CDR1 reads DFQATT; CDR2 reads SNEGSKA (reference sequence). This CDR3 is built from 13 residues. CDR3 sequence reads: CSAIPGGLGEQYF. The CDR3 nucleotides are TGCAGTGCTATACCAGGGGGCTTGGGAGAGCAGTACTTC.

The chain has TRBV7-9 and TRBJ2-5; D gene ambiguous. Trimming cost V 2 bases and J 4 bases, with 5 bases left between them. This CDR3 contains 12 residues. Germline loops: CDR1 SEHNR, CDR2 FQNEAQ (reference sequence). The CDR3 sequence: CASSLSVETQYF. DNA for the CDR3: TGTGCCAGCAGCTTATCGGTAGAGACCCAGTACTTC.

J is TRBJ1-2 and V is TRBV27; D possibly corresponds to TRBD1 (6 bases). This CDR3 comprises 14 residues. From germline, CDR1 is MNHEY and CDR2 SMNVEV (reference sequence). The V end lost 2 bases, the J end lost 3 bases, and 10 bases lay between the germline ends. The CDR3 sequence is CASSLPGQYYGYTF. CDR3 DNA sequence: TGTGCCAGCAGTTTACCCGGACAGTACTATGGCTACACCTTC.

The rearrangement joins TRBV3-1 to TRBJ2-1, with 14 bases that match TRBD2. Trimming cost V 4 bases and J 3 bases; bases outside gene matches: 5. The CDR3 is made up of 17 amino acids. Germline V CDR1 and CDR2: LGHDT, YNNKEL (reference sequence). The CDR3 DNA sequence: TGTGCCAGCAGCCCGGGACTAGCGGGGGATTTCTACAATGAGCAGTTCTTC. Its protein is CASSPGLAGDFYNEQFF.